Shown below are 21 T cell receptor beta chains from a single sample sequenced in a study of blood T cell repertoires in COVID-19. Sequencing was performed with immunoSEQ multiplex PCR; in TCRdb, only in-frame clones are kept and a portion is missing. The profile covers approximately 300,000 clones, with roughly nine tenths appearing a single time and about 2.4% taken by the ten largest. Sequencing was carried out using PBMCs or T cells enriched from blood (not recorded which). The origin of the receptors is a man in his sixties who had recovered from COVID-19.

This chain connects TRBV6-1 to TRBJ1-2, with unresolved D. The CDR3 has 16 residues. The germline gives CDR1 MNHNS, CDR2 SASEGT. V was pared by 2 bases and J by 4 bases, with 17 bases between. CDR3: CASSESTAQYAYGYTF. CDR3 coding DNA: TGTGCCAGCAGTGAAAGTACAGCCCAGTACGCCTATGGCTACACCTTC.

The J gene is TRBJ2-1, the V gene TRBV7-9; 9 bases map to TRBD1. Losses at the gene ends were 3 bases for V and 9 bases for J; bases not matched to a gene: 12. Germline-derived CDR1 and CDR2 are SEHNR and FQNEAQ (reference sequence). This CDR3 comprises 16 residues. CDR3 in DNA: TGTGCCAGCAGCTTGGTTTCCGGGACAGGGTTCAGTGAGCAGTTCTTC. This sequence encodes CASSLVSGTGFSEQFF.

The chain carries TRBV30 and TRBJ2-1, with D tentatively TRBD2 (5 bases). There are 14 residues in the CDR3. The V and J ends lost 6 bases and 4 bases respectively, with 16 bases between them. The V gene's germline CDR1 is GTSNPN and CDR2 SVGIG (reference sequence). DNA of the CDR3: TGTGCCTGCCCCCTTGCGGGCAAATACAATGAGCAGTTCTTC. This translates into CACPLAGKYNEQFF.

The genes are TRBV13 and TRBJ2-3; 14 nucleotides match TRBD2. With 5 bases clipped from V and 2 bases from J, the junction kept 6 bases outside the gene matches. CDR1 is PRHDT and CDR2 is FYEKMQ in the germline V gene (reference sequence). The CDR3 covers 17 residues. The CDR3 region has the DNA TGTGCCAGCAGCCTTAGGACTAGCGGGAGGCCCACAGATACGCAGTATTTT. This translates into CASSLRTSGRPTDTQYF.

CDR3 DNA sequence: TGTGCCACCAGCAGAACGACAGGGGCCCATGAAGCTTTCTTT. This translates into CATSRTTGAHEAFF. The chain carries TRBV15 and TRBJ1-1, with TRBD1 identical over 8 bases. CDR1 LNHNV and CDR2 YYDKDF come from the germline V gene (reference sequence). V gave up 2 bases and J gave up 7 bases; unmatched junction bases: 6. CDR3 length: 14 residues.

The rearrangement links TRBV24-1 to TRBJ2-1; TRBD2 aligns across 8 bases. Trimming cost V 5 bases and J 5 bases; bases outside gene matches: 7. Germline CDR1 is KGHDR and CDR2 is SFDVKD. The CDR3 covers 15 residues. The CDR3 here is CATSVAGLANNEQFF. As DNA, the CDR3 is TGTGCCACCAGTGTGGCCGGACTAGCCAACAATGAGCAGTTCTTC.

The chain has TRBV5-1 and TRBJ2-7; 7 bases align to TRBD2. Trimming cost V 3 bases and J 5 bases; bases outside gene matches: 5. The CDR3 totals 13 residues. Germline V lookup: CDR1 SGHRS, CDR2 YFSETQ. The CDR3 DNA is TGCGCCAGCAGCTCCCCGGGGGGACACGAGCAGTACTTC. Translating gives CASSSPGGHEQYF.

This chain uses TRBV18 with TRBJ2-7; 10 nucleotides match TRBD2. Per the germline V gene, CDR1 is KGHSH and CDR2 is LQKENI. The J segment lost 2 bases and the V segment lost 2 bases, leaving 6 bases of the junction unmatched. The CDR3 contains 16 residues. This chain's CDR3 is CASSPSISGGTYEQYF. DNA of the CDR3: TGTGCCAGCTCACCATCGATTAGCGGGGGGACCTACGAGCAGTACTTC. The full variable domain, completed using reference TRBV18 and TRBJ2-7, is NAGVMQNPRHLVRRRGQEARLRCSPMKGHSHVYWYRQLPEEGLKFMVYLQKENIIDESGMPKERFSAEFPKEGPSILRIQQVVRGDSAAYFCASSPSISGGTYEQYFGPGTRLTVT.

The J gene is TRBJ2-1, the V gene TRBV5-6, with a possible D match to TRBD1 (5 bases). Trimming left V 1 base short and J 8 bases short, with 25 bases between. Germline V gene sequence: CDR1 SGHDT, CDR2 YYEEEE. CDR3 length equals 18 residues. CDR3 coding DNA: TGTGCCAGCAGCTTGAATCCACCTCAGGGTTGGGGCATCGATGAGCAGTTCTTC. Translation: CASSLNPPQGWGIDEQFF.

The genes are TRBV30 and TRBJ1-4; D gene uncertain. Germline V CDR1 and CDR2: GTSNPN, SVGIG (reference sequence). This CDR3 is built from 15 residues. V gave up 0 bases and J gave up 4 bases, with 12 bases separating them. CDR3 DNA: TGTGCCTGGAGTGTACTAGGACCGGGTAATGAAAAACTGTTTTTT. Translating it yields CAWSVLGPGNEKLFF.

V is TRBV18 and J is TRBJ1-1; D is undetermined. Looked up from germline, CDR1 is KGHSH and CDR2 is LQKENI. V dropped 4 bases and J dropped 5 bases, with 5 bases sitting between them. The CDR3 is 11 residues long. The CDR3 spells CASSRRTEAFF. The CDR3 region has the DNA TGTGCCAGCTCACGGCGGACTGAAGCTTTCTTT.

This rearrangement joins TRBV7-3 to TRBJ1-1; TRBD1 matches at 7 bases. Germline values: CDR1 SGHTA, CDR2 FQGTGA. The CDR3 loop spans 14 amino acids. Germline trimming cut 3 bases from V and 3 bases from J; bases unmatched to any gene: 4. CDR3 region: CASSFTGADTEAFF. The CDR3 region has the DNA TGTGCCAGCAGCTTCACAGGGGCTGACACTGAAGCTTTCTTT.

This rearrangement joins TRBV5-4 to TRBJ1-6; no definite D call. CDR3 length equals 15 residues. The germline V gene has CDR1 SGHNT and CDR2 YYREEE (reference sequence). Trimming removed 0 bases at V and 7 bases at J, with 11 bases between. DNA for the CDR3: TGTGCCAGCAGCTTGGATGCGAATAGAAATTCACCCCTCCACTTT. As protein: CASSLDANRNSPLHF.

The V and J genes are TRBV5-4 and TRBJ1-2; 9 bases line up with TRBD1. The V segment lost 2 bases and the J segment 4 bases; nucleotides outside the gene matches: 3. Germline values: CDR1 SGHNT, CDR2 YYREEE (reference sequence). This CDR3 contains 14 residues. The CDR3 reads CASSFPDRGYGYTF. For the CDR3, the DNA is TGTGCCAGCAGCTTCCCGGACAGGGGCTATGGCTACACCTTC.

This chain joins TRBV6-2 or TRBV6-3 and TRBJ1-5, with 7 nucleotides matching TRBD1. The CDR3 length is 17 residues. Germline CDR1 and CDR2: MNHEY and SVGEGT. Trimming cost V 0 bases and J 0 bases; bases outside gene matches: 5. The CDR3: CASSYSKGTVSNQPQHF. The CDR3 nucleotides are TGTGCCAGCAGTTACTCCAAAGGGACAGTTAGCAATCAGCCCCAGCATTTT.

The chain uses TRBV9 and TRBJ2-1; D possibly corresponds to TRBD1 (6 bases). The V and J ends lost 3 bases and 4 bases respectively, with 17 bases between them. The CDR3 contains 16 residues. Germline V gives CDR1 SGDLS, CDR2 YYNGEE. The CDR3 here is CASSGKTGYSYNEQFF. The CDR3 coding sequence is TGTGCCAGCAGCGGTAAAACAGGGTATTCTTACAATGAGCAGTTCTTC.

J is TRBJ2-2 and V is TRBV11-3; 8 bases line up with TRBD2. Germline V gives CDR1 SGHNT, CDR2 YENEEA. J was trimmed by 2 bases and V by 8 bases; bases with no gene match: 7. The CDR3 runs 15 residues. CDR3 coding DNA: TGTGCCAGCCGGGCCCGGGGGGGTAACACCGGGGAGCTGTTTTTT. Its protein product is CASRARGGNTGELFF.

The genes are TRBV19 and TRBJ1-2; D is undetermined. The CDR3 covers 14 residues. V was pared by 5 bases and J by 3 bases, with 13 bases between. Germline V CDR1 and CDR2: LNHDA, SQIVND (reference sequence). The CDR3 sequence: CASSPVYSYYGYTF. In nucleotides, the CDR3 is TGTGCCAGTAGTCCTGTTTATTCCTACTATGGCTACACCTTC.

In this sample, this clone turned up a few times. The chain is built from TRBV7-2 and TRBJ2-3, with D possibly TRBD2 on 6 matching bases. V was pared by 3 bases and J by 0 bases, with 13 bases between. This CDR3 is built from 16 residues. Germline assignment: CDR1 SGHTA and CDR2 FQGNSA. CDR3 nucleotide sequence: TGTGCCAGCAGCTTGGCGGCGGCGGGAAGCACAGATACGCAGTATTTT. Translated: CASSLAAAGSTDTQYF. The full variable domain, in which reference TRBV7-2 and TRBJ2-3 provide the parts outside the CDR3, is GAGVSQSPSNKVTEKGKDVELRCDPISGHTALYWYRQSLGQGLEFLIYFQGNSAPDKSGLPSDRFSAERTGGSVSTLTIQRTQQEDSAVYLCASSLAAAGSTDTQYFGPGTRLTVL.

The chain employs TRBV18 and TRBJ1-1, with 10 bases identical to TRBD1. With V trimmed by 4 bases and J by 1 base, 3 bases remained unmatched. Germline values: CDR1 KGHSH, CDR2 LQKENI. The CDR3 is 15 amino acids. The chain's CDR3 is CASSRRQGANTEAFF. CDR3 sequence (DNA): TGTGCCAGCTCACGTCGACAGGGGGCGAACACTGAAGCTTTCTTT.

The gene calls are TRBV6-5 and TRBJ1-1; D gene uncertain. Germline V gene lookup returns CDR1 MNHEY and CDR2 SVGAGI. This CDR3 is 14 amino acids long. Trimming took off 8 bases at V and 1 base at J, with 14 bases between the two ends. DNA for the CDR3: TGTGCCAGCGGAAATCGACGGGAGAACACTGAAGCTTTCTTT. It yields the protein CASGNRRENTEAFF.